The 20 T cell receptor beta chains below all came from one sample that was sequenced in a study of blood T cell repertoires in COVID-19. Assay: immunoSEQ multiplex PCR; the TCRdb copy retains only in-frame clones and omits some. Of some 190,000 clones listed, 86% are singletons. Material: PBMCs or T cells enriched from blood (not recorded which). These receptors were collected from a man aged 35-49 years with acute COVID-19.

This clone showed up just once. V and J are TRBV28 and TRBJ2-7; TRBD2 aligns across 7 bases. Germline CDR1 reads MDHEN; CDR2 reads SYDVKM. This CDR3 spans 19 amino acids. Trimming cost V 7 bases and J 7 bases; bases outside gene matches: 28. The CDR3 DNA sequence: TGTGCCAGCAAACTAGCCGGGGCTAATACCTGGGAGGGCCTTCGGGAGCAGTACTTC. Protein sequence: CASKLAGANTWEGLREQYF.

This clone was seen just once. The rearrangement links TRBV5-4 to TRBJ2-2, with D unresolved. The CDR3 has 15 amino acids. Germline loops: CDR1 SGHNT, CDR2 YYREEE (reference sequence). V was trimmed by 0 bases and J by 6 bases, leaving 12 bases between them. CDR3 sequence reads: CASSLGEVGAGELFF. CDR3 bases: TGTGCCAGCAGCTTGGGCGAGGTCGGCGCCGGGGAGCTGTTTTTT.

The chain joins TRBV13 to TRBJ1-5, with D hard to call. CDR1 is PRHDT and CDR2 is FYEKMQ in the germline V gene (reference sequence). The CDR3 spans 12 residues. Trimming stripped 5 bases from V and 7 bases from J, with 9 bases between. The CDR3: CASSRREQPQHF. DNA for the CDR3: TGTGCCAGCAGCCGCCGGGAGCAGCCCCAGCATTTT. The variable domain in full, completed from reference TRBV13 and TRBJ1-5, reads AAGVIQSPRHLIKEKRETATLKCYPIPRHDTVYWYQQGPGQDPQFLISFYEKMQSDKGSIPDRFSAQQFSDYHSELNMSSLELGDSALYFCASSRREQPQHFGDGTRLSIL.

The V gene is TRBV18, the J gene TRBJ2-2, with a possible D match to TRBD2 (5 bases). The V gene's germline CDR1 is KGHSH and CDR2 LQKENI. The CDR3 runs 16 residues. The germline V and J ends were trimmed by 1 base and 5 bases, with 14 bases remaining between them. As DNA, the CDR3 is TGTGCCAGCTCACCACAAGGGCCCCGGGGAACCGGGGAGCTGTTTTTT. This translates into CASSPQGPRGTGELFF. Full variable domain (remainder filled in from reference TRBV18 and TRBJ2-2): NAGVMQNPRHLVRRRGQEARLRCSPMKGHSHVYWYRQLPEEGLKFMVYLQKENIIDESGMPKERFSAEFPKEGPSILRIQQVVRGDSAAYFCASSPQGPRGTGELFFGEGSRLTVL.

The rearrangement uses TRBV5-5 and TRBJ2-7; the match to TRBD1 covers 7 bases. Germline trimming cut 4 bases from V and 4 bases from J; bases unmatched to any gene: 11. This CDR3 is built from 15 residues. The germline CDR1 and CDR2 sequences are SGHKS and YYEKEE (reference sequence). As DNA, the CDR3 is TGTGCCAGCAGCCCGACGAGGCCAGGGGGTTACGAGCAGTACTTC. Its protein is CASSPTRPGGYEQYF.

V is TRBV5-5 and J is TRBJ1-1; 7 nucleotides line up with TRBD1. There are 14 residues in the CDR3. Germline V gives CDR1 SGHKS, CDR2 YYEKEE (reference sequence). The V segment lost 0 bases and the J segment 7 bases; nucleotides outside the gene matches: 6. The CDR3 is CASSLGTGIGEAFF. DNA for the CDR3: TGTGCCAGCAGCTTGGGGACAGGAATAGGTGAAGCTTTCTTT.

The CDR3 region is CASNDGLYGYTF. The CDR3 bases are TGTGCCAGCAATGACGGACTTTATGGCTACACCTTC. The chain is built from TRBV28 and TRBJ1-2; D uncertain. V lost 7 bases and J lost 5, with 11 bases in between. The CDR3 extends over 12 amino acids. Germline V gene lookup returns CDR1 MDHEN and CDR2 SYDVKM.

The chain employs TRBV6-5 and TRBJ2-7; no firm D call. The CDR3 totals 15 residues. Per the germline V gene, CDR1 is MNHEY and CDR2 is SVGAGI. V was shortened by 2 bases and J by 2 bases, with 13 bases between the two germline ends. The CDR3 DNA sequence: TGTGCCAGCAGTTACGGCCAGCGCGTACCCTACGAGCAGTACTTC. This gives the protein CASSYGQRVPYEQYF.

V and J are TRBV29-1 and TRBJ2-1; a weak D match, TRBD1 (5 bases). Germline V lookup: CDR1 SQVTM, CDR2 ANQGSEA. The CDR3 is 15 residues long. V gave up 0 bases and J gave up 5 bases, with 14 bases separating them. DNA for the CDR3: TGCAGCGTTGAAGAGTGGGGCAGGAGCGACAATGAGCAGTTCTTC. It encodes CSVEEWGRSDNEQFF.

The chain recombines TRBV2 with TRBJ1-2; D may be TRBD1 (5 bases). Per germline, CDR1 SNHLY and CDR2 FYNNEI. The CDR3 sequence is 13 residues long. Trimming took 3 bases from V and 6 from J, leaving 11 bases between them. CDR3: CASSEKGHNGYTF. The CDR3 coding sequence is TGTGCCAGCAGTGAGAAGGGGCACAATGGCTACACCTTC. Drawing the rest from reference TRBV2 and TRBJ1-2, the complete variable domain is EPEVTQTPSHQVTQMGQEVILRCVPISNHLYFYWYRQILGQKVEFLVSFYNNEISEKSEIFDDQFSVERPDGSNFTLKIRSTKLEDSAMYFCASSEKGHNGYTFGSGTRLTVV.

CDR3 amino acids: CAWRPDLGQPGSTEAFF. CDR3 in DNA: TGTGCCTGGAGGCCTGATCTGGGACAACCGGGGAGCACTGAAGCTTTCTTT. The rearrangement links TRBV30 to TRBJ1-1; possible D gene TRBD1, 6 bases. Per the germline V gene, CDR1 is GTSNPN and CDR2 is SVGIG (reference sequence). Between the trimmed V and J ends, which lost 3 bases and 4 bases, there was a span of 24 bases. The CDR3 sequence is 17 residues long.

The chain joins TRBV27 to TRBJ1-4; D is ambiguous. V lost 4 bases to trimming and J lost 8 bases, with 11 bases between them. Germline CDR1 reads MNHEY; CDR2 reads SMNVEV (reference sequence). CDR3 length equals 13 residues. The CDR3 DNA is TGTGCCAGCAGTTCGGAGAATGGAGAAAAACTGTTTTTT. This gives the protein CASSSENGEKLFF.

The chain couples TRBV19 to TRBJ2-6; D uncertain. The CDR3 has 14 amino acids. Trimming took off 7 bases at V and 0 bases at J, with 7 bases between the two ends. Germline lookup yields CDR1 LNHDA and CDR2 SQIVND (reference sequence). The CDR3 loop is CASTPFSGANVLTF. CDR3 DNA sequence: TGTGCCAGTACCCCCTTCTCTGGGGCCAACGTCCTGACTTTC.

The chain employs TRBV18 and TRBJ1-5; D is perhaps TRBD1 (6 bases). The CDR3 consists of 14 residues. V was clipped by 0 bases and J by 7 bases, with 10 bases between them. Germline loops: CDR1 KGHSH, CDR2 LQKENI. CDR3: CASSPPQGNQPQHF. For the CDR3, the DNA is TGTGCCAGCTCACCACCGCAGGGGAACCAGCCCCAGCATTTT.

This clone came up once. This chain connects TRBV12-3 or TRBV12-4 to TRBJ1-1; D is undetermined. The CDR3 spans 12 residues. V dropped 6 bases and J dropped 8 bases, with 13 bases sitting between them. The CDR3 reads CASSHGGGEAFF. CDR3 sequence (DNA): TGTGCCAGCAGCCACGGCGGAGGCGAAGCTTTCTTT.

J is TRBJ1-1 and V is TRBV6-2 or TRBV6-3, with 9 bases identical to TRBD1. Germline V gene data show CDR1 as MNHEY and CDR2 as SVGEGT. Germline trimming cut 6 bases from V and 0 bases from J; bases unmatched to any gene: 8. The CDR3 consists of 16 residues. Here the CDR3 DNA reads TGTGCCAGCAGCCAAGACAGGGGGTCCTTGAACACTGAAGCTTTCTTT. It yields the protein CASSQDRGSLNTEAFF.

The chain combines TRBV11-2 with TRBJ2-1; 10 bases line up with TRBD2. V trimming: 4 bases; J trimming: 2 bases; junction bases outside the gene matches: 2. The CDR3 extends over 15 amino acids. Germline assignment: CDR1 SGHAT and CDR2 FQNNGV. The CDR3 bases are TGTGCCAGCAGCTATACTAGCGGGACCTACAATGAGCAGTTCTTC. This gives the protein CASSYTSGTYNEQFF.

The chain links TRBV28 to TRBJ2-7, with 9 bases that match TRBD2. Unmatched junction bases numbered 6, after V lost 2 bases and J lost 7 bases. Germline V CDR1 and CDR2: MDHEN, SYDVKM. The CDR3 has 14 residues. This chain's CDR3 is CASSLAGGPGEQYF. As DNA, the CDR3 is TGTGCCAGCAGTTTAGCGGGAGGGCCGGGGGAGCAGTACTTC. The full variable domain, with the rest looked up from reference TRBV28 and TRBJ2-7, is DVKVTQSSRYLVKRTGEKVFLECVQDMDHENMFWYRQDPGLGLRLIYFSYDVKMKEKGDIPEGYSVSREKKERFSLILESASTNQTSMYLCASSLAGGPGEQYFGPGTRLTVT.

The CDR3: CASSRRLMNTEAFF. DNA of the CDR3: TGTGCCAGTAGTAGGAGGCTTATGAACACTGAAGCTTTCTTT. The rearrangement uses TRBV19 and TRBJ1-1, with D unclear. CDR3 length: 14 residues. Trimming took off 4 bases at V and 0 bases at J, with 9 bases between the two ends. Germline V gene data show CDR1 as LNHDA and CDR2 as SQIVND (reference sequence). The full variable domain, with the rest looked up from reference TRBV19 and TRBJ1-1, is DGGITQSPKYLFRKEGQNVTLSCEQNLNHDAMYWYRQDPGQGLRLIYYSQIVNDFQKGDIAEGYSVSREKKESFPLTVTSAQKNPTAFYLCASSRRLMNTEAFFGQGTRLTVV.

This chain connects TRBV6-5 to TRBJ2-1; D ambiguous. Between the trimmed V and J ends, which lost 7 bases and 8 bases, there was a span of 12 bases. Per the germline V gene, CDR1 is MNHEY and CDR2 is SVGAGI. This CDR3 is 12 amino acids long. CDR3 sequence (DNA): TGTGCCAGCAAGGTGAGGTACCATGAGCAGTTCTTC. Residues: CASKVRYHEQFF.